This entry features one T cell receptor beta chain sequence. The sample is drawn from a study of cytomegalovirus exposure and HLA in healthy donors. The PCR was carried out with 60 Vbeta primers and 13 Jbeta primers. Produced via immunoSEQ multiplex PCR; TCRdb's table is partial and in-frame only. The table lists around 200,000 clones, around 77% of them singletons. There are 16 residues in the CDR3. V shed 4 bases, J shed 1 base, and the junction held 9 bases outside the gene matches. CDR1 and CDR2 from the germline V gene are SGHTA and FQGNSA. Source material: PBMCs. V usage is TRBV7-2 and J usage is TRBJ2-5, with 7 bases lining up with TRBD2. This sequence was found in a female donor in good health and CMV-seronegative. In DNA, the CDR3 is TGTGCCAGCAGCTCCGCCGGACTAGTATCCCAAGAGACCCAGTACTTC. This gives the protein CASSSAGLVSQETQYF. Using reference TRBV7-2 and TRBJ2-5 for the parts outside the CDR3, the full variable domain is GAGVSQSPSNKVTEKGKDVELRCDPISGHTALYWYRQSLGQGLEFLIYFQGNSAPDKSGLPSDRFSAERTGGSVSTLTIQRTQQEDSAVYLCASSSAGLVSQETQYFGPGTRLLVL.